Below, 13 T cell receptor beta chains from the same sample are listed, as sequenced in a study of cytomegalovirus exposure and HLA in healthy donors. The PCR had 60 Vbeta and 13 Jbeta primers. TCRdb's table, derived via immunoSEQ multiplex PCR, lists solely in-frame clones and lacks some. Counted here are about 91,000 clones, around 59% occurring once; the ten biggest clones make up 2.3%. Sequencing used PBMCs. All receptors derive from a human donor in good health.

V is TRBV9 and J is TRBJ2-1; 9 nucleotides line up with TRBD2. From germline, CDR1 is SGDLS and CDR2 YYNGEE. CDR3 size: 17 residues. The trim removed 1 base at V and 3 bases at J, leaving 8 bases unmatched. CDR3 sequence: CASSVFAAGGNYNEQFF. CDR3 nucleotide sequence: TGTGCCAGCAGCGTATTTGCAGCGGGGGGCAACTACAATGAGCAGTTCTTC. The full variable domain, with the rest looked up from reference TRBV9 and TRBJ2-1, is DSGVTQTPKHLITATGQRVTLRCSPRSGDLSVYWYQQSLDQGLQFLIQYYNGEERAKGNILERFSAQQFPDLHSELNLSSLELGDSALYFCASSVFAAGGNYNEQFFGPGTRLTVL.

This chain links TRBV11-2 with TRBJ1-4; 7 bases are shared with TRBD1. Germline lookup yields CDR1 SGHAT and CDR2 FQNNGV. This CDR3 contains 15 residues. V lost 5 bases to trimming and J lost 4 bases; unmatched junction nucleotides: 7. CDR3 coding DNA: TGTGCCAGCAGCCGTCCGGGACAGAATAATGAAAAACTGTTTTTT. Its translation is CASSRPGQNNEKLFF.

A single count supports this clone. The genes are TRBV9 and TRBJ2-7, with D possibly matching TRBD2 (6 bases). Trimming left V 3 bases short and J 3 bases short, with 16 bases between. The V gene's germline CDR1 is SGDLS and CDR2 YYNGEE. The CDR3 loop spans 15 amino acids. The CDR3 protein is CASSAGVGGYYEQYF. The CDR3 nucleotides read TGTGCCAGCAGCGCGGGGGTCGGAGGATACTACGAGCAGTACTTC.

This clone was counted a few times. The CDR3 spells CASSPGSSGANVLTF. The DNA for the CDR3 is TGTGCCAGCTCACCGGGGAGCTCTGGGGCCAACGTCCTGACTTTC. The chain uses TRBV18 and TRBJ2-6; possibly TRBD2 for D (5 bases). V was clipped by 3 bases and J by 0 bases, with 6 bases between them. The length of the CDR3 is 15 residues. Looked up from germline, CDR1 is KGHSH and CDR2 is LQKENI.

This chain uses TRBV7-3 with TRBJ1-2; 8 positions match TRBD1. V lost 2 bases and J lost 6; bases outside the gene matches: 8. The CDR3 has 15 residues. CDR1 is SGHTA and CDR2 is FQGTGA in the germline V gene. In nucleotides, the CDR3 is TGTGCCAGCAGCTTAGGGGGGGCAGGGGGCCATGGCTACACCTTC. Translating it yields CASSLGGAGGHGYTF.

The chain is built from TRBV11-3 and TRBJ2-3, with 13 bases that match TRBD2. This CDR3 has 19 residues. Per the germline V gene, CDR1 is SGHNT and CDR2 is YENEEA. Trimming cost V 4 bases and J 0 bases; bases outside gene matches: 10. The CDR3 loop reads CASSSPGLAGSYSTDTQYF. CDR3 in DNA: TGTGCCAGCAGCTCGCCGGGACTAGCGGGGTCGTATAGCACAGATACGCAGTATTTT.

V and J are TRBV29-1 and TRBJ2-7, with 14 nucleotides matching TRBD2. Germline assignment: CDR1 SQVTM and CDR2 ANQGSEA. V lost 3 bases, J lost 6 bases, and 1 base stayed unmatched. The CDR3 runs to 13 residues. The CDR3 DNA reads as TGCAGCGTTGAGACTAGCGGGGGGGCCGAGCAGTACTTC. Translation: CSVETSGGAEQYF.

The V call is TRBV15, the J call TRBJ2-7; D might be TRBD1 (6 bases). The ends were cut back, 0 bases at V and 12 bases at J, with 18 bases in the middle. This CDR3 contains 14 residues. Germline CDR1 and CDR2: LNHNV and YYDKDF (reference sequence). The CDR3 loop is CATSRDGRGHHTYF. CDR3 DNA sequence: TGTGCCACCAGCAGAGACGGCAGGGGCCACCACACGTACTTC.

This sequence joins TRBV19 and TRBJ1-1; the D is unclear. Per the germline V gene, CDR1 is LNHDA and CDR2 is SQIVND (reference sequence). The V end lost 3 bases, the J end lost 7 bases, and 9 bases lay between the germline ends. The CDR3 is 12 residues long. The CDR3 here is CASSISYSEAFF. DNA of the CDR3: TGTGCCAGTAGTATTTCCTACAGTGAAGCTTTCTTT.

The V and J genes are TRBV4-1 and TRBJ1-5; D unclear. V was shortened by 0 bases and J by 10 bases, with 10 bases between the two germline ends. Germline V gives CDR1 MGHRA, CDR2 YSYEKL. CDR3 length equals 13 residues. Written as DNA, the CDR3 is TGCGCCAGCAGCCAAGATCTGGAGGAACCCCAGCATTTT. Protein: CASSQDLEEPQHF.

This CDR3 reads CASSFSLGAQYF. The CDR3 DNA reads as TGTGCCAGCAGCTTTTCCCTAGGAGCGCAGTATTTT. V gene TRBV7-2 combines with J gene TRBJ2-3; D gene ambiguous. Per germline, CDR1 SGHTA and CDR2 FQGNSA. V was clipped by 3 bases and J by 10 bases, with 11 bases between them. The CDR3 is 12 residues long. Variable domain in full (rest from reference TRBV7-2 and TRBJ2-3): GAGVSQSPSNKVTEKGKDVELRCDPISGHTALYWYRQSLGQGLEFLIYFQGNSAPDKSGLPSDRFSAERTGGSVSTLTIQRTQQEDSAVYLCASSFSLGAQYFGPGTRLTVL.

This chain connects TRBV25-1 to TRBJ2-5; TRBD1 agrees at 9 bases. The V segment lost 0 bases and the J segment 4 bases; nucleotides outside the gene matches: 6. This CDR3 has 16 amino acids. Per the germline V gene, CDR1 is MGHDK and CDR2 is SYGVNS. The CDR3 spells CASSEYLQGAGETQYF. CDR3 DNA sequence: TGTGCCAGCAGTGAATATTTACAGGGGGCGGGAGAGACCCAGTACTTC. Based on the CDR3 plus reference TRBV25-1 and TRBJ2-5, the full variable domain is EADIYQTPRYLVIGTGKKITLECSQTMGHDKMYWYQQDPGMELHLIHYSYGVNSTEKGDLSSESTVSRIRTEHFPLTLESARPSHTSQYLCASSEYLQGAGETQYFGPGTRLLVL.

This clone occurred once. The chain uses TRBV19 and TRBJ2-7; 8 bases line up with TRBD2. The ends lost 4 bases at V and 4 bases at J; junction bases unmatched: 15. Germline loops: CDR1 LNHDA, CDR2 SQIVND (reference sequence). The CDR3 sequence is 17 residues long. CDR3 sequence: CASSRGAGGGRAYEQYF. The CDR3 bases are TGTGCCAGTAGTAGAGGGGCCGGGGGGGGTAGGGCATACGAGCAGTACTTC.